This T cell receptor beta chain appears in the sequencing data of a study of shared T cell receptors in the human thymus. Sequencing used immunoSEQ multiplex PCR; TCRdb keeps in-frame clones, though not all of them. In the table there are some 400,000 clones, more than 85% of which are singletons. The sample taken for sequencing was thymocytes. The receptor comes from a human donor.

The chain's CDR3 is CASGPAPYKSYEQYF. The CDR3 DNA follows: TGCGCCAGCGGGCCGGCGCCCTACAAGTCCTACGAGCAGTACTTC. The chain is built from TRBV5-1 and TRBJ2-7, with unresolved D. V lost 7 bases, J lost 1 base, and 18 bases lay in between. CDR1 SGHRS and CDR2 YFSETQ come from the germline V gene. The CDR3 length is 15 residues.